This is a list of T cell receptor beta chains from one sample in a study of T cells after yellow fever vaccination. MiXCR, applied by TCRdb to the 5' RACE reads, yields one record per CDR3 protein. The sample lists 250,000 or so distinct CDR3 sequences, 5.5% to 8.5% occurring once. The sequenced sample was CD4+ T cells sorted from PBMCs, obtained on the day of the yellow fever booster vaccination. These receptors originate from a man aged 25-40 years who received the YFV17D yellow fever vaccine. CDR3s include the opening cysteine and the closing phenylalanine or tryptophan. The order of the fields is V gene, J gene, D gene, clone size, CDR3 DNA, CDR3 protein. D genes are given only for firm matches. Expanded clones get a size class; other rows say once, few or many, or leave the size out.

V gene: TRBV7-7
J gene: TRBJ2-1
D gene: .
clone size: .
CDR3 DNA: TGTGCCAGCAGCTTAGGGGCAGTCGGATACAATGAGCAGTTCTTC
CDR3 protein: CASSLGAVGYNEQFF

V gene: TRBV9
J gene: TRBJ1-6
D gene: .
clone size: .
CDR3 DNA: TGTGCCAGCAGCGTAGCCCGAGCCTATAATTCACCCCTCCACTTT
CDR3 protein: CASSVARAYNSPLHF

V gene: TRBV20-1
J gene: TRBJ2-7
D gene: .
clone size: few
CDR3 DNA: TGCAGTGCAAAGCAGGGGTCTAGAGCCTACGAGCAGTACTTC
CDR3 protein: CSAKQGSRAYEQYF

V gene: TRBV7-2
J gene: TRBJ1-1
D gene: .
clone size: many
CDR3 DNA: TGTGCCAGCAGCCCAAACAGGGAACTCACTGAAGCTTTCTTT
CDR3 protein: CASSPNRELTEAFF

V gene: TRBV7-2
J gene: TRBJ2-7
D gene: .
clone size: .
CDR3 DNA: TGTGCCACCCGGGGGTCGGGGTCCTACGAGCAGTACTTC
CDR3 protein: CATRGSGSYEQYF

V gene: TRBV5-1
J gene: TRBJ2-1
D gene: TRBD2
clone size: few
CDR3 DNA: TGCGCCAGCAGCTTGGTCGGGGGGATGGCTGCCTACAATGAGCAGTTCTTC
CDR3 protein: CASSLVGGMAAYNEQFF

V gene: TRBV7-2
J gene: TRBJ2-1
D gene: .
clone size: few
CDR3 DNA: TGTGCCAGCAGCTACGGATCGGGGGGCCATGAGCAGTTCTTC
CDR3 protein: CASSYGSGGHEQFF

V gene: TRBV10-3
J gene: TRBJ2-7
D gene: TRBD2
clone size: many
CDR3 DNA: TGTGCCATCAGTGAGCACACTAGCGGCTCCTACGAGCAGTACTTC
CDR3 protein: CAISEHTSGSYEQYF

V gene: TRBV2
J gene: TRBJ2-2
D gene: .
clone size: many
CDR3 DNA: TGTGCCAGCAGTGAAGCGGCTTCCAGCACGAAGCTGTTTTTT
CDR3 protein: CASSEAASSTKLFF

V gene: TRBV5-1
J gene: TRBJ2-6
D gene: TRBD1
clone size: few
CDR3 DNA: TGCGCCAGCAGCTTGACCCAGGGGGTTCCATCTGGGGCCAACGTCCTGACTTTC
CDR3 protein: CASSLTQGVPSGANVLTF

V gene: TRBV7-9
J gene: TRBJ2-3
D gene: .
clone size: few
CDR3 DNA: TGTGCCAGCAGCGTCATAGTAGATACGCAGTATTTT
CDR3 protein: CASSVIVDTQYF

V gene: TRBV12-3/TRBV12-4
J gene: TRBJ2-7
D gene: TRBD1
clone size: .
CDR3 DNA: TGTGCCAGCAGTGGTACCGGGACAGGGAAAGCCAGTCCGTACTTC
CDR3 protein: CASSGTGTGKASPYF

V gene: TRBV3-1
J gene: TRBJ2-7
D gene: TRBD1
clone size: .
CDR3 DNA: TGTGCCAGCAGCCCTCCCGGTGACAGGGGAGGATACGAGCAGTACTTC
CDR3 protein: CASSPPGDRGGYEQYF

V gene: TRBV19
J gene: TRBJ2-1
D gene: TRBD1
clone size: .
CDR3 DNA: TGTGCCAGTAGCGGACAGGAACGTTACAATGAGCAGTTCTTC
CDR3 protein: CASSGQERYNEQFF

V gene: TRBV5-1
J gene: TRBJ2-1
D gene: TRBD2
clone size: .
CDR3 DNA: TGCGCCAGCAGCTCGGGGACTAGCGGGAGCCTTTTCTCCTACAATGAGCAGTTCTTC
CDR3 protein: CASSSGTSGSLFSYNEQFF

V gene: TRBV4-3
J gene: TRBJ2-7
D gene: TRBD1
clone size: .
CDR3 DNA: TGCGCCAGCAGCCCACGGACAGGGGTGTACTTC
CDR3 protein: CASSPRTGVYF

V gene: TRBV2
J gene: TRBJ2-3
D gene: .
clone size: .
CDR3 DNA: TGTGCCCGCGACAGAGCAGAGACGCAGTATTTT
CDR3 protein: CARDRAETQYF

V gene: TRBV7-8
J gene: TRBJ2-7
D gene: .
clone size: few
CDR3 DNA: TGTGCCAGCAGGGTCCGAGTGGGGCAGTCTGGGGAGCAGTACTTC
CDR3 protein: CASRVRVGQSGEQYF

V gene: TRBV7-9
J gene: TRBJ2-5
D gene: TRBD1
clone size: many
CDR3 DNA: TGTGCCAGCAGCTCGACAGGGGCCGGGGAGACCCAGTACTTC
CDR3 protein: CASSSTGAGETQYF

V gene: TRBV20-1
J gene: TRBJ2-7
D gene: TRBD1
clone size: few
CDR3 DNA: TGCAGTGCCAGGGGGATTGGCGAGCAGTACTTC
CDR3 protein: CSARGIGEQYF

V gene: TRBV5-1
J gene: TRBJ2-1
D gene: .
clone size: few
CDR3 DNA: TGCGCCAGCAGCTTGAATACGGGCACGTACAATGAGCAGTTCTTC
CDR3 protein: CASSLNTGTYNEQFF

V gene: TRBV6-5
J gene: TRBJ2-1
D gene: .
clone size: few
CDR3 DNA: TGTGCCAGCAGAACTACTGGGAATGAGCAGTTCTTC
CDR3 protein: CASRTTGNEQFF

V gene: TRBV20-1
J gene: TRBJ2-3
D gene: .
clone size: many
CDR3 DNA: TGCAGCCAGGACTCAGGAGCCACAGATACGCAGTATTTT
CDR3 protein: CSQDSGATDTQYF

V gene: TRBV5-6
J gene: TRBJ2-1
D gene: .
clone size: .
CDR3 DNA: TGTGCCAGCAGCTTGGAGTCTGAGGAGTTCTTC
CDR3 protein: CASSLESEEFF

V gene: TRBV7-7
J gene: TRBJ2-5
D gene: .
clone size: many
CDR3 DNA: TGTGCCAGCAGCAATGACGAGGGGCAATCGAAGCCCCAGTACTTC
CDR3 protein: CASSNDEGQSKPQYF

V gene: TRBV19
J gene: TRBJ2-1
D gene: .
clone size: few
CDR3 DNA: TGTGCCAGTAGTATGAGGACAAACCAATTCAATCCCAATGAGCAGTTCTTC
CDR3 protein: CASSMRTNQFNPNEQFF

V gene: TRBV12-3/TRBV12-4
J gene: TRBJ1-1
D gene: .
clone size: many
CDR3 DNA: TGTGCCAGCAGTTTGTCCGAAAAGAACACTGAAGCTTTCTTT
CDR3 protein: CASSLSEKNTEAFF

V gene: TRBV24-1
J gene: TRBJ2-1
D gene: .
clone size: few
CDR3 DNA: TGTGCCACCAGTGATTCCGGGACCCGCTCCTACAATGAGCAGTTCTTC
CDR3 protein: CATSDSGTRSYNEQFF

V gene: TRBV7-2
J gene: TRBJ2-3
D gene: TRBD2
clone size: many
CDR3 DNA: TGTGCCAGCAGCTTACCAGCGGGGGGGCAGGGGTGGCAGTATTTT
CDR3 protein: CASSLPAGGQGWQYF

V gene: TRBV2
J gene: TRBJ2-7
D gene: .
clone size: many
CDR3 DNA: TGTGCCAGCACCGAAGCCCGTCAGCAGTACTTC
CDR3 protein: CASTEARQQYF

V gene: TRBV20-1
J gene: TRBJ2-4
D gene: .
clone size: .
CDR3 DNA: TGCTGTGCTTTTCCCGCGGGGAAGGGTAGGGCCAAAAACATTCAGTACTTC
CDR3 protein: CCAFPAGKGRAKNIQYF

V gene: TRBV12-3/TRBV12-4
J gene: TRBJ1-3
D gene: .
clone size: .
CDR3 DNA: TGTGCCAGCAGGCCGGGCCTGAACTCTGGAAACACCATATATTTT
CDR3 protein: CASRPGLNSGNTIYF

V gene: TRBV5-1
J gene: TRBJ2-2
D gene: .
clone size: many
CDR3 DNA: TGCGCCAGCCGAAGGGGCGATACCGGGGAGCTGTTTTTT
CDR3 protein: CASRRGDTGELFF

V gene: TRBV12-3/TRBV12-4
J gene: TRBJ2-1
D gene: TRBD2
clone size: many
CDR3 DNA: TGTGCCAGCAGTTCAGTGGGGGGGAGCTACAATGAGCAGTTCTTC
CDR3 protein: CASSSVGGSYNEQFF

V gene: TRBV7-2
J gene: TRBJ2-2
D gene: .
clone size: few
CDR3 DNA: TGTGCCAGCAGCTTAGATTTCGGCGGGGAGCTGTTTTTT
CDR3 protein: CASSLDFGGELFF

V gene: TRBV4-3
J gene: TRBJ1-2
D gene: .
clone size: many
CDR3 DNA: TGCGCCAGCAGCCAAGATCCGCCCGGGTCTAACCCCTATGGCTACACCTTC
CDR3 protein: CASSQDPPGSNPYGYTF

V gene: TRBV7-9
J gene: TRBJ1-2
D gene: .
clone size: once
CDR3 DNA: TGTGCCAGCAGCTTAGCCCTGGGGGTGGATGGCTACACCTTC
CDR3 protein: CASSLALGVDGYTF

V gene: TRBV5-1
J gene: TRBJ1-6
D gene: .
clone size: .
CDR3 DNA: TGCGCCAGCAGCTTGACAGAAAGGAGTTCACCCCTCCACTTT
CDR3 protein: CASSLTERSSPLHF

V gene: TRBV7-8
J gene: TRBJ2-1
D gene: .
clone size: many
CDR3 DNA: TGTGCCAGCAGCTTAATCCCGCGACCTGACAGATACAATGAGCAGTTCTTC
CDR3 protein: CASSLIPRPDRYNEQFF

V gene: TRBV20-1
J gene: TRBJ2-7
D gene: TRBD2
clone size: .
CDR3 DNA: TGCAGTGCTAGAAGTTGGCTAGCGGGAGTTGGCGAGCAGTACTTC
CDR3 protein: CSARSWLAGVGEQYF

V gene: TRBV7-2
J gene: TRBJ2-2
D gene: TRBD1
clone size: many
CDR3 DNA: TGTGCCAGCAGCTGGGACAGGGGCACCGGGGAGCTGTTTTTT
CDR3 protein: CASSWDRGTGELFF

V gene: TRBV5-6
J gene: TRBJ2-2
D gene: TRBD2
clone size: .
CDR3 DNA: TGTGCCAGCAGCTTTCGGACTAGCGGAGCTTTGACGAACACCGGGGAGCTGTTTTTT
CDR3 protein: CASSFRTSGALTNTGELFF

V gene: TRBV12-3/TRBV12-4
J gene: TRBJ2-1
D gene: .
clone size: .
CDR3 DNA: TGTGCCAGCAGTTTAGCGTTAAGGGAAGTGGATGAGCAGTTCTTC
CDR3 protein: CASSLALREVDEQFF